The 31 T cell receptor beta chains given below trace back to one sample, sequenced in a study of blood T cells in healthy people across ages. Sample-barcoded 5' priming and a J-beta primer mix drove a second PCR of about 7 to 11 cycles. TCRdb ran MiXCR on the 5' RACE reads and lists one entry per CDR3 protein. Here the sample spans 650,000 to 800,000 distinct CDR3 sequences, roughly half being singletons. The sample was blood. These receptors came from a woman of 80 years or more in good health.

At least ten counts were recorded for this clonotype. The J gene is TRBJ2-3, the V gene TRBV6-6; TRBD1 agrees at 7 bases. The germline gives CDR1 MNHNY, CDR2 SVGAGI (reference sequence). The CDR3 covers 14 residues. Trimming took 2 bases from V and 8 from J; bases not matched to a gene: 7. The CDR3 sequence is CASSYTQGSVTQYF. The CDR3 nucleotides read TGTGCCAGCAGTTACACACAGGGGAGTGTTACGCAGTATTTT.

In regard to this clonotype: With a much larger clone just one base away, this may be a read error. The gene calls are TRBV3-1 and TRBJ2-3, with TRBD2 matching 12 bases. Germline CDR1 and CDR2: LGHDT and YNNKEL (reference sequence). This CDR3 contains 17 residues. Losses at the gene ends were 4 bases for V and 2 bases for J; bases not matched to a gene: 7. In DNA, the CDR3 is TGTGCCAGCAGCCCCCGGACTAGCGGGGATACCACAGATACGCAGTATTTT. This sequence encodes CASSPRTSGDTTDTQYF.

This clonotype was recorded many times. V gene TRBV20-1 combines with J gene TRBJ2-3; TRBD1 agrees at 7 bases. The V gene end was trimmed by 6 bases and the J gene end by 4 bases; junction bases not matched to a gene: 7. Per germline, CDR1 DFQATT and CDR2 SNEGSKA (reference sequence). This CDR3 has 13 residues. CDR3 protein: CSARDTGADTQYF. The CDR3 DNA reads as TGCAGTGCCCGAGATACAGGGGCAGATACGCAGTATTTT.

This clonotype was seen at least ten times. DNA of the CDR3: TGCGCCAGCAGCTACGGGACTAGCACAGATACGCAGTATTTT. Translated, it gives CASSYGTSTDTQYF. This rearrangement joins TRBV5-1 to TRBJ2-3; tentatively, D is TRBD2 (6 bases). Germline V gene sequence: CDR1 SGHRS, CDR2 YFSETQ. V lost 3 bases to trimming and J lost 0 bases, with 8 bases between them. The CDR3 covers 14 residues.

This clonotype occurred a few times. The CDR3 DNA is TGTGCCAGCAGCTTCAGCGGGCCGGCCCATGAGCAGTTCTTC. This sequence encodes CASSFSGPAHEQFF. The rearrangement links TRBV7-9 to TRBJ2-1; D is possibly TRBD2 (6 bases). Trimming left V 3 bases short and J 8 bases short, with 14 bases between. The germline CDR1 and CDR2 sequences are SEHNR and FQNEAQ (reference sequence). The CDR3 has 14 residues.

V gene TRBV24-1 combines with J gene TRBJ2-2; TRBD1 matches 11 bases. The length of the CDR3 is 16 residues. Per the germline V gene, CDR1 is KGHDR and CDR2 is SFDVKD. V gave up 4 bases and J gave up 5 bases; unmatched junction bases: 5. CDR3 DNA sequence: TGTGCCACCAGTGAAGGGACAGGGGGTAGGACCGGGGAGCTGTTTTTT. This codes for CATSEGTGGRTGELFF.

This chain links TRBV6-5 with TRBJ1-2; D is uncertain. V was shortened by 0 bases and J by 4 bases, with 6 bases between the two germline ends. CDR3 length: 13 residues. The germline gives CDR1 MNHEY, CDR2 SVGAGI. The CDR3 DNA follows: TGTGCCAGCAGTTACTCGATGGGCTATGGCTACACCTTC. This encodes CASSYSMGYGYTF.

V usage is TRBV29-1 and J usage is TRBJ1-1, with D uncertain. Trimming took 3 bases from V and 2 from J, leaving 7 bases between them. The germline CDR1 and CDR2 sequences are SQVTM and ANQGSEA. CDR3 size: 12 residues. The CDR3 coding sequence is TGCAGCGTTGAGGACGTAAACACTGAAGCTTTCTTT. It is translated as CSVEDVNTEAFF.

Regarding this clonotype: A much more abundant neighbour one base away suggests this may be a read error. The CDR3 sequence is CASSKREGLDEQYF. CDR3 in DNA: TGTGCCAGCAGCAAAAGGGAGGGTTTGGATGAGCAGTACTTC. The chain couples TRBV3-1 to TRBJ2-5; 7 nucleotides line up with TRBD2. The CDR3 is 14 residues long. Germline lookup yields CDR1 LGHDT and CDR2 YNNKEL (reference sequence). Trimming at V came to 5 bases and at J to 11 bases, leaving 14 bases not matched to a gene.

This chain links TRBV20-1 with TRBJ2-7; D remains ambiguous. Matching the DNA end better, TRBJ2-5 makes the J call doubtful. Looked up from germline, CDR1 is DFQATT and CDR2 is SNEGSKA (reference sequence). The length of the CDR3 is 13 residues. The CDR3 DNA follows: TGCAGTGCTAGAGATGGGAACCGGGAGACCCAGTACTTC. Translated: CSARDGNRETQYF.

With regard to this clonotype: A clone one base away is much larger, so this may be a read error. The J gene is TRBJ2-3, the V gene TRBV7-2; TRBD1 might be the D (5 bases). The CDR3 length is 14 residues. Germline V gives CDR1 SGHTA, CDR2 FQGNSA. The CDR3 bases are TGTGCCAGCAGCCCCTCCCGTTCCACAGGTACGCAGTATTTT. This translates into CASSPSRSTGTQYF. Complete variable domain (other parts from reference TRBV7-2 and TRBJ2-3): GAGVSQSPSNKVTEKGKDVELRCDPISGHTALYWYRQSLGQGLEFLIYFQGNSAPDKSGLPSDRFSAERTGGSVSTLTIQRTQQEDSAVYLCASSPSRSTGTQYFGPGTRLTVL.

CDR3 bases: TGCAGCGCGGACAGCCTGTATGGCTACACCTTC. It is translated as CSADSLYGYTF. The rearrangement joins TRBV29-1 to TRBJ1-2; possible D gene TRBD1, 6 bases. Trimming removed 7 bases at V and 5 bases at J, with 11 bases between. Germline V gene data show CDR1 as SQVTM and CDR2 as ANQGSEA. This CDR3 has 11 residues.

This clonotype was found a few times. The chain is built from TRBV7-9 and TRBJ2-3; D is ambiguous. The CDR3 length is 14 residues. CDR1 and CDR2 from the germline V gene are SEHNR and FQNEAQ (reference sequence). V lost 7 bases and J 4 bases, leaving 15 bases between the germline ends. The CDR3 DNA reads as TGTGCCAGCACCCGAAGAGGAGATGCAGATACGCAGTATTTT. Protein sequence: CASTRRGDADTQYF.

V usage is TRBV28 and J usage is TRBJ2-7; 11 bases are shared with TRBD2. The trim removed 6 bases at V and 4 bases at J, leaving 11 bases unmatched. This CDR3 has 16 amino acids. Germline lookup yields CDR1 MDHEN and CDR2 SYDVKM. In DNA, the CDR3 is TGTGCCAGCAGCCTCGAGGGACTAGCGGAAGTATACGAGCAGTACTTC. It codes for CASSLEGLAEVYEQYF. Based on the CDR3 plus reference TRBV28 and TRBJ2-7, the full variable domain is DVKVTQSSRYLVKRTGEKVFLECVQDMDHENMFWYRQDPGLGLRLIYFSYDVKMKEKGDIPEGYSVSREKKERFSLILESASTNQTSMYLCASSLEGLAEVYEQYFGPGTRLTVT.

The chain combines TRBV5-1 with TRBJ1-6; TRBD1 matches at 9 bases. This CDR3 comprises 14 residues. Germline V gene sequence: CDR1 SGHRS, CDR2 YFSETQ. V lost 6 bases, J lost 10 bases, and 8 bases stayed unmatched. The CDR3 reads CASTVDRGGSPLHF. The CDR3 nucleotides are TGCGCCAGCACCGTGGACAGGGGCGGATCACCCCTCCACTTT. Together with reference TRBV5-1 and TRBJ1-6, the CDR3 gives the full variable domain: KAGVTQTPRYLIKTRGQQVTLSCSPISGHRSVSWYQQTPGQGLQFLFEYFSETQRNKGNFPGRFSGRQFSNSRSEMNVSTLELGDSALYLCASTVDRGGSPLHFGNGTRLTVT.

The rearrangement joins TRBV28 to TRBJ2-7; 7 bases fit TRBD1. The CDR3 covers 12 residues. V was pared by 6 bases and J by 12 bases, with 11 bases of the junction left unmatched. Germline loops: CDR1 MDHEN, CDR2 SYDVKM. The CDR3 loop reads CASRLRQGPPYF. CDR3 nucleotide sequence: TGTGCCAGCAGGTTAAGACAGGGCCCCCCGTACTTC.

As for this clonotype: A read error may explain this, as a much larger clone is one base away. The rearrangement joins TRBV20-1 to TRBJ2-7, with 12 bases that match TRBD2. The length of the CDR3 is 16 residues. CDR1 is DFQATT and CDR2 is SNEGSKA in the germline V gene (reference sequence). DNA for the CDR3: TGCAGTGCTAGAACTAGCGGGAGGCGAAGCTCCTACGAGCGGTACTTC. This translates into CSARTSGRRSSYERYF.

Remarks on this clonotype: With a much larger clone just one base away, this may be a read error. V gene TRBV28 combines with J gene TRBJ2-7; D call uncertain. V was trimmed by 5 bases and J by 6 bases, leaving 8 bases between them. This CDR3 is 11 amino acids long. Looked up from germline, CDR1 is MDHEN and CDR2 is SYDVKM. The CDR3, as DNA: TGTGCCAGCAGTACCCAGTTCGAGCAGTACTTC. Translating gives CASSTQFEQYF.

In nucleotides, the CDR3 is TGCAGTGCTGGCAGGGCGGCGGAGCAGTACTTC. Protein sequence: CSAGRAAEQYF. The chain couples TRBV20-1 to TRBJ2-7; a weak D match, TRBD1 (5 bases). The CDR3 spans 11 residues. The germline CDR1 and CDR2 sequences are DFQATT and SNEGSKA (reference sequence). Trimming stripped 5 bases from V and 7 bases from J, with 12 bases between.

Points on this clonotype: A much larger clonotype is one base distant, so this may be a read error. This sequence joins TRBV5-1 and TRBJ2-3; a weak D match, TRBD2 (6 bases). V lost 4 bases, J lost 3 bases, and 15 bases lay in between. Per germline, CDR1 SGHRS and CDR2 YFSETQ. The CDR3 consists of 15 residues. Written as DNA, the CDR3 is TGCGCCAGCAGCCCCGTCCGGGGGTTAACAGATACGCAGTATTTT. This gives the protein CASSPVRGLTDTQYF.

The rearrangement links TRBV12-3 or TRBV12-4 to TRBJ1-6, with D possibly being TRBD1 (5 bases). The V gene lost 5 bases and the J gene lost 9 bases, with 11 bases spanning the gap. The CDR3 covers 13 residues. The CDR3 DNA is TGTGCCAGCAGTGTAATTAGGGGTTCACCCCTCCACTTT. Translation gives CASSVIRGSPLHF.

This clonotype was observed a few times. This rearrangement joins TRBV20-1 to TRBJ2-1; 7 bases fit TRBD2. This CDR3 comprises 15 residues. V shed 6 bases and J 4 bases; nucleotides not matched to a gene: 12. Per germline, CDR1 DFQATT and CDR2 SNEGSKA (reference sequence). The CDR3 reads CSAPPREKGYNEQFF. The CDR3 DNA reads TGCAGTGCCCCGCCGCGGGAGAAGGGATACAATGAGCAGTTCTTC.

This clonotype was observed a few times. The chain has TRBV5-1 and TRBJ2-5, with TRBD1 matching 9 bases. The CDR3 has 15 amino acids. The germline gives CDR1 SGHRS, CDR2 YFSETQ. With V trimmed by 4 bases and J by 11 bases, 15 bases remained unmatched. The CDR3 sequence: CASSPGQGNYNEQYF. CDR3 in DNA: TGCGCCAGCAGCCCCGGACAGGGGAACTACAATGAGCAGTACTTC.

This clonotype occurred many times. J is TRBJ2-6 and V is TRBV10-3; D gene unclear. The CDR3 runs to 13 residues. The V end was cut by 0 bases, the J end by 3 bases, with 0 bases between. Germline CDR1 and CDR2: ENHRY and SYGVKD. This CDR3 reads CAISESGANVLTF. The DNA for the CDR3 is TGTGCCATCAGTGAGTCTGGGGCCAACGTCCTGACTTTC.

The CDR3 nucleotides read TGTGCCAGCAGCCGCGACAAGTTATATGGCTACACCTTC. Amino acids: CASSRDKLYGYTF. This chain connects TRBV2 to TRBJ1-2; D remains unclear. CDR1 SNHLY and CDR2 FYNNEI come from the germline V gene. The CDR3 consists of 13 residues. Trimming shortened V by 6 bases and J by 5 bases, and 13 bases separated the two germline ends.

Points on this clonotype: A read error is possible here, since a much larger clone lies one base away. This chain joins TRBV3-1 and TRBJ2-1, with TRBD2 matching over 7 bases. Per germline, CDR1 LGHDT and CDR2 YNNKEL (reference sequence). This CDR3 contains 16 residues. CDR3 sequence: CAGSQEGPGGLYEQFF. In nucleotides, the CDR3 is TGTGCCGGCAGCCAAGAGGGGCCGGGAGGATTGTATGAGCAGTTCTTC.

The gene calls are TRBV11-2 and TRBJ2-5, with TRBD2 matching over 10 bases. Germline V gene lookup returns CDR1 SGHAT and CDR2 FQNNGV. Trimming took 5 bases from V and 11 from J; bases not matched to a gene: 17. The CDR3 loop spans 16 amino acids. This chain's CDR3 is CASSIQGLASYNEQYF. CDR3 bases: TGTGCCAGCAGCATCCAGGGACTAGCGTCTTACAATGAGCAGTACTTC.

There are a few counts of this clonotype. It may be a read error: a sequence one base away is much more abundant. V usage is TRBV29-1 and J usage is TRBJ2-1; unclear D gene. The CDR3 runs 13 residues. Germline CDR1 is SQVTM and CDR2 is ANQGSEA. CDR3 nucleotide sequence: TGCACCTACAGTCGCCTGACGTACAATGAGCAGTTCTTC. The encoded protein is CTYSRLTYNEQFF.

The rearrangement links TRBV28 to TRBJ1-2; no firm D call. V was shortened by 5 bases and J by 8 bases, with 12 bases between the two germline ends. The germline V gene encodes CDR1 MDHEN and CDR2 SYDVKM. There are 12 residues in the CDR3. CDR3 sequence: CASSPSGWGYTF. The CDR3 DNA is TGTGCCAGCAGTCCCTCCGGATGGGGCTACACCTTC.

In the case of this clonotype: This clone may be a read error of a much larger clone one base away. The CDR3 coding sequence is TGCAGTGTTAGACGCAGGGATTTGAATTCACCCCTCCACTTT. This sequence encodes CSVRRRDLNSPLHF. The chain has TRBV20-1 and TRBJ1-6, with D maybe TRBD1 (5 bases). CDR3 length: 14 residues. Germline assignment: CDR1 DFQATT and CDR2 SNEGSKA (reference sequence).

The chain uses TRBV6-2 or TRBV6-3 and TRBJ1-5; D gene ambiguous. Germline-derived CDR1 and CDR2 are MNHEY and SVGEGT. The length of the CDR3 is 13 residues. V was pared by 1 base and J by 6 bases, with 7 bases between. For the CDR3, the DNA is TGTGCCAGCAGTTACTACAAGAGTCAGCCCCAGCATTTT. It translates to CASSYYKSQPQHF.